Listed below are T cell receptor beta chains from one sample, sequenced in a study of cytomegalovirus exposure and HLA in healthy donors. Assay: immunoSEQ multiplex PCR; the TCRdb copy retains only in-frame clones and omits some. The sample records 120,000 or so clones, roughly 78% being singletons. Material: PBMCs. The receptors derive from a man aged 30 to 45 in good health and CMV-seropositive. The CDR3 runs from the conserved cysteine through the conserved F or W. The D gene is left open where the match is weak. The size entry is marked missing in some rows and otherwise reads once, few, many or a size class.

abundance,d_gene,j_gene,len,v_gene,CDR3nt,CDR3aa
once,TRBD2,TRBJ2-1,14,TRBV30,TGTGCCTGGAGAGCGGGGGACCGTTACAATGAGCAGTTCTTC,CAWRAGDRYNEQFF
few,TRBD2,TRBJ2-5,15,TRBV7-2,TGTGCCAGCAGCCCCAATAGCGGGGGTTGGGAGACCCAGTACTTC,CASSPNSGGWETQYF
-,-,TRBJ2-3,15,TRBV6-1,TGTGCCAGCAGTGCCGCTGAAATCACAGCAGATACGCAGTATTTT,CASSAAEITADTQYF
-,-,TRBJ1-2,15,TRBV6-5,TGTGCCAGCTCCATAGGGGGGGAGGGCGGCTATGGCTACACCTTC,CASSIGGEGGYGYTF
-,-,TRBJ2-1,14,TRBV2,TGTGCCAGCAGTGACGTTGCGGCCTACAATGAGCAGTTCTTC,CASSDVAAYNEQFF
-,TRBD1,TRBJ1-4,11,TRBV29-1,TGCAGCGCTGGGACAGGGGAAAAACTGTTTTTT,CSAGTGEKLFF
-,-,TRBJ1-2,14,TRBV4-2,TGTGCCAGCAGCCTCCAGAGGCAAAACTATGGCTACACCTTC,CASSLQRQNYGYTF
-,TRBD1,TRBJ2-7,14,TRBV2,TGTGCCAGCAGGAGGACAGGGGCCAGCTACGAGCAGTACTTC,CASRRTGASYEQYF
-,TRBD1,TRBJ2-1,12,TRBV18,TGTGCCAGCTCCCGACAGGGGGCTGAGCAGTTCTTC,CASSRQGAEQFF
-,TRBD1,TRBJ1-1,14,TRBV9,TGTGCCAGCAGCGAACAGGGGTTTAACACTGAAGCTTTCTTT,CASSEQGFNTEAFF
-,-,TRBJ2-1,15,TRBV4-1,TGCGCCAGCAGCCAATCGAATGTCCCGAGCAATGAGCAGTTCTTC,CASSQSNVPSNEQFF
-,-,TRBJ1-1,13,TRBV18,TGTGCCAGCTCACCGGCTGCGGGCACTGAAGCTTTCTTT,CASSPAAGTEAFF
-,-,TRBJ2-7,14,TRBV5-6,TGTGCCAGCAGCCTCAGCGGCTACTCCTACGAGCAGTACTTC,CASSLSGYSYEQYF
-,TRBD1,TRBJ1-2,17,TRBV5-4,TGTGCCAGCAGCCTAATCGGACAGGGGTCCCCGGGTGGAGGCTACACCTTC,CASSLIGQGSPGGGYTF
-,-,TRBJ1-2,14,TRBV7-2,TGTGCCAGCACCATTAGGGGGGGCACCTATGGCTACACCTTC,CASTIRGGTYGYTF
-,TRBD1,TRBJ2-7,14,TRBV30,TGTGCCTGGAGTGTTGACAGGGGGTCCTACGAGCAGTACTTC,CAWSVDRGSYEQYF
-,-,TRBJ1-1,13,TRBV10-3,TGTGCCATCAGTGAAGGTGGAGGGACTGAAGCTTTCTTT,CAISEGGGTEAFF
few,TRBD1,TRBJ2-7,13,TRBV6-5,TGTGCCAGCAGCCCCGGGACAGGAACCGAGCAGTACTTC,CASSPGTGTEQYF
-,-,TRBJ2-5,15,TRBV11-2,TGTGCCAGCAGCTTAGCAGGGGGGAGCCAAGAGACCCAGTACTTC,CASSLAGGSQETQYF
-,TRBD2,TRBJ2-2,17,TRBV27,TGTGCCACCAAATTGTCCGGGGGGGCTAGCAACACCGGGGAGCTGTTTTTT,CATKLSGGASNTGELFF
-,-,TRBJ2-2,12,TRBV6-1,TGTGCCAGCAGTTATTCTACCGGGGAGCTGTTTTTT,CASSYSTGELFF
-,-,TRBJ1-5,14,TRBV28,TGTGCCAGCAGTTCCCAGGGAAGCAATCAGCCCCAGCATTTT,CASSSQGSNQPQHF
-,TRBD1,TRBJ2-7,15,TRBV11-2,TGTGCCAGCAGCTTAGGACAGGGGGAAACCTACGAGCAGTACTTC,CASSLGQGETYEQYF
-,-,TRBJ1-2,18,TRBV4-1,TGCGCCAGCAGCCAAGAGTTCGACTTCGTACCGTCGGATTATGGCTACACCTTC,CASSQEFDFVPSDYGYTF
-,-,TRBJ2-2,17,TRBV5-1,TGCGCCAGCAGCTTGGCCGGGAGACTAGATTCCCCCGGGGAGCTGTTTTTT,CASSLAGRLDSPGELFF
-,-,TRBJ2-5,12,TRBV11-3,TGTGCCAGCAGCTTAGGGGAGGAGACCCAGTACTTC,CASSLGEETQYF
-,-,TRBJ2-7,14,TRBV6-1,TGTGCCAGCAGTGAACGCTCAAACATCTACGAGCAGTACTTC,CASSERSNIYEQYF
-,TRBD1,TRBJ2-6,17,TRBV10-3,TGTGCCATCAGTAACCGGGACAGGGGCCCTGGGGCCAACGTCCTGACTTTC,CAISNRDRGPGANVLTF
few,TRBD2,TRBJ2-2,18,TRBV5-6,TGTGCCAGCAGCTTGGCCTCGCTAGCGGGGGGAAACACCGGGGAGCTGTTTTTT,CASSLASLAGGNTGELFF
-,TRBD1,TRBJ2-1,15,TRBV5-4,TGTGCCAGCAGCTTGGACCTGGGACAGGGCAATGAGCAGTTCTTC,CASSLDLGQGNEQFF
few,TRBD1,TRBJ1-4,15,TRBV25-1,TGTGCCAGCAGTACCCGGACAGGTTTAAATGAAAAACTGTTTTTT,CASSTRTGLNEKLFF
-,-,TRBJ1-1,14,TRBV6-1,TGTGCCAGCATATTTCGTCGCGCGAACACTGAAGCTTTCTTT,CASIFRRANTEAFF
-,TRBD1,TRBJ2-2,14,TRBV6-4,TGTGCCAGCAGCCAGGGGGCGGACACCGGGGAGCTGTTTTTT,CASSQGADTGELFF
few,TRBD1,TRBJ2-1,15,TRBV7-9,TGTGCCAGCAGCTTAGGGACAGGGGGGAACAATGAGCAGTTCTTC,CASSLGTGGNNEQFF
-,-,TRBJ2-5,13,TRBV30,TGTGCCTGGAGTAAAAGCGGTCAAGAGACCCAGTACTTC,CAWSKSGQETQYF
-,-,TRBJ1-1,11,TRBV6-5,TGTGCCAGCAGTTACTCCGGGGAAGCTTTCTTT,CASSYSGEAFF
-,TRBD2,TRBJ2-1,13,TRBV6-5,TGTGCCAGCAGTTACGGTAGCGGGGGGGCCTGGTTCTTC,CASSYGSGGAWFF
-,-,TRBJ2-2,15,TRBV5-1,TGCGCCAGCAGCTTGGTTGTGAGTAACACCGGGGAGCTGTTTTTT,CASSLVVSNTGELFF
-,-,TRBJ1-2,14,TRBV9,TGTGCCAGCGCGCCACAGGGCGTCAGCTATGGCTACACCTTC,CASAPQGVSYGYTF
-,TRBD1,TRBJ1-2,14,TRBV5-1,TGCGCCAGCAGCCTCGTGATTCAGGGGGCGCGCTACACCTTC,CASSLVIQGARYTF
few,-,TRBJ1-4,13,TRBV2,TGTGCCAGCAGAGAAATGGAGCAGTCGGTCCTGTTTTTT,CASREMEQSVLFF
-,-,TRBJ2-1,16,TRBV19,TGTGCCAGTAGTACTGGGAGGCTGAGCTCCTACAATGAGCAGTTCTTC,CASSTGRLSSYNEQFF